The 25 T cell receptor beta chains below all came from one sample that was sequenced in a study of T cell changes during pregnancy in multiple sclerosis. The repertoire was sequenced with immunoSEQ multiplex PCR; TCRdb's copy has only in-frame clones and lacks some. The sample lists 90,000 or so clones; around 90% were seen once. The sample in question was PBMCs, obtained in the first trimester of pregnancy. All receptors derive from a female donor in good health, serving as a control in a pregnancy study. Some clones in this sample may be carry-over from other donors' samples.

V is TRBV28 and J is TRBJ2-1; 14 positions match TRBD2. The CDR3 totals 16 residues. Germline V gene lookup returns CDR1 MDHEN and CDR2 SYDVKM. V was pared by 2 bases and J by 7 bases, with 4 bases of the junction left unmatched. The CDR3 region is CASSLIRLAGGNEQFF. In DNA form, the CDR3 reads TGTGCCAGCAGTTTAATAAGACTAGCGGGAGGGAATGAGCAGTTCTTC.

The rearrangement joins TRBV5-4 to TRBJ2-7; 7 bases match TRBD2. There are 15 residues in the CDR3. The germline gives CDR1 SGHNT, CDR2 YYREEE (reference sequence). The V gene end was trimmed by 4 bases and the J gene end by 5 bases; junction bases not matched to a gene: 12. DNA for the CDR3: TGTGCCAGCAGCGTACGGGGGGAACTTCCCCACGAGCAGTACTTC. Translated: CASSVRGELPHEQYF.

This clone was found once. The CDR3 is CASSVVRRTDTQYF. CDR3 in DNA: TGTGCCAGCAGTGTGGTGCGGCGCACAGATACGCAGTATTTT. J is TRBJ2-3 and V is TRBV2; D is ambiguous. CDR1 is SNHLY and CDR2 is FYNNEI in the germline V gene. V was pared by 4 bases and J by 1 base, with 9 bases between. The length of the CDR3 is 14 residues.

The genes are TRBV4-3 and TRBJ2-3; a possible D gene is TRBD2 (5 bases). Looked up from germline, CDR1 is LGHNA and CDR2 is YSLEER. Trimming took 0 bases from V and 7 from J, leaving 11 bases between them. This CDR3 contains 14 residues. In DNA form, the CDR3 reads TGCGCCAGCAGCCAAGATACTAGTCTATATACGCAGTATTTT. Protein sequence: CASSQDTSLYTQYF.

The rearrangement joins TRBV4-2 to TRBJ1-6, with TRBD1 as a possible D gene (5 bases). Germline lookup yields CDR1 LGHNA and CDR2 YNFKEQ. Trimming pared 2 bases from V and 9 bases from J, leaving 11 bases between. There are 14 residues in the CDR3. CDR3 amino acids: CASSQQGWGSPLHF. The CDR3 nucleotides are TGTGCCAGCAGCCAACAGGGTTGGGGTTCACCCCTCCACTTT.

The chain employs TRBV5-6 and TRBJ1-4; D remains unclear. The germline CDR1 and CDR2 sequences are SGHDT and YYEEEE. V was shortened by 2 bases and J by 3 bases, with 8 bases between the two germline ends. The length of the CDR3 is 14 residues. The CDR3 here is CASSFKQSNEKLFF. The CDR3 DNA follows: TGTGCCAGCAGCTTTAAACAGTCTAATGAAAAACTGTTTTTT.

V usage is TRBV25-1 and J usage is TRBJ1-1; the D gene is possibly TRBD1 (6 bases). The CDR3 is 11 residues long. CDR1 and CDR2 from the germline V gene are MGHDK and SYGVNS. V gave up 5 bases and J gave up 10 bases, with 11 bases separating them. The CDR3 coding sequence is TGTGCCAGCAGTCAGGCAGGGGCAGCTTTCTTT. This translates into CASSQAGAAFF. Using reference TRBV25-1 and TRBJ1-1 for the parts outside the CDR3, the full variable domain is EADIYQTPRYLVIGTGKKITLECSQTMGHDKMYWYQQDPGMELHLIHYSYGVNSTEKGDLSSESTVSRIRTEHFPLTLESARPSHTSQYLCASSQAGAAFFGQGTRLTVV.

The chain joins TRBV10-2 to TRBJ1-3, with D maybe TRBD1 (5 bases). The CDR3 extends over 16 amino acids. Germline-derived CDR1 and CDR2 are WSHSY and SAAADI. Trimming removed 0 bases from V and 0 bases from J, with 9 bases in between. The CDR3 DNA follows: TGCGCCAGCAGTGAGTCTCACAGGCTCTCTGGAAACACCATATATTTT. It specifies CASSESHRLSGNTIYF.

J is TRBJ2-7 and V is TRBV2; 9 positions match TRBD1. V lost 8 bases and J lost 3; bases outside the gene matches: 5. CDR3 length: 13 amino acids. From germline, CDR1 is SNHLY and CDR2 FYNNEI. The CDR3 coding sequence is TGTGCCAGCGGGGGACAGGGAAACTACGAGCAGTACTTC. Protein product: CASGGQGNYEQYF.

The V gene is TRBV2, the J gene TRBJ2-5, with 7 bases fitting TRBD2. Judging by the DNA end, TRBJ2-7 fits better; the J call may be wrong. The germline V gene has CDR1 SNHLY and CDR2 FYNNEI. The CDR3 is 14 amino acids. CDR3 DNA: TGTGCCAGCAACGTAGCGGGTAGTCCCTACGAGCAGTACTTC. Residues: CASNVAGSPYEQYF.

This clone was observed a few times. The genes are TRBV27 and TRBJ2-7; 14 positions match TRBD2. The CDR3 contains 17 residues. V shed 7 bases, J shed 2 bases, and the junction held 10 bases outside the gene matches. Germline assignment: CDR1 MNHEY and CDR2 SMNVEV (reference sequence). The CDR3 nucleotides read TGTGCCAGCAAAGGGACTAGCGGGGGCCGTGCCCCCTACGAGCAGTACTTC. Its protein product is CASKGTSGGRAPYEQYF.

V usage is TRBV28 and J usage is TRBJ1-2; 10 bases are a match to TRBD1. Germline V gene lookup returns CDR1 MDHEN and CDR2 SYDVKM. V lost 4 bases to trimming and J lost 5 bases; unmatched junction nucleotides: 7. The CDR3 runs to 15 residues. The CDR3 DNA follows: TGTGCCAGCAGTTCCCCGGACAGGGGGGGATATGGCTACACCTTC. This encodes CASSSPDRGGYGYTF.

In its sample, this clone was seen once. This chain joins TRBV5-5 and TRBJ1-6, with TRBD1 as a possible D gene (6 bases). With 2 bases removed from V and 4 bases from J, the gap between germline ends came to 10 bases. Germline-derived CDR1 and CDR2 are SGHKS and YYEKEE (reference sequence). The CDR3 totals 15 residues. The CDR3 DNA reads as TGTGCCAGCAGCTTTCACAGGGTTTATAATTCACCCCTCCACTTT. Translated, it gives CASSFHRVYNSPLHF. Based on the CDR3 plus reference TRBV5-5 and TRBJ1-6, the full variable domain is DAGVTQSPTHLIKTRGQQVTLRCSPISGHKSVSWYQQVLGQGPQFIFQYYEKEERGRGNFPDRFSARQFPNYSSELNVNALLLGDSALYLCASSFHRVYNSPLHFGNGTRLTVT.

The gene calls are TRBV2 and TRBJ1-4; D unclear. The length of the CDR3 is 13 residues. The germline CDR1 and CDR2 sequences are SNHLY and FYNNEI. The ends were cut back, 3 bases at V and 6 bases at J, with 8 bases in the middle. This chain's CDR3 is CASSDPNYEKLFF. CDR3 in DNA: TGTGCCAGCAGTGATCCCAATTATGAAAAACTGTTTTTT.

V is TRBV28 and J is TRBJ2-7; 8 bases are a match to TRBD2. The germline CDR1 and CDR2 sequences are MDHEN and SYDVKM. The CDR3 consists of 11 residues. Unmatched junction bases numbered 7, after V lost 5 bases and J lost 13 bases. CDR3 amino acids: CASSDSGVGYF. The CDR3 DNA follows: TGTGCCAGCAGTGATAGCGGGGTGGGTTACTTC.

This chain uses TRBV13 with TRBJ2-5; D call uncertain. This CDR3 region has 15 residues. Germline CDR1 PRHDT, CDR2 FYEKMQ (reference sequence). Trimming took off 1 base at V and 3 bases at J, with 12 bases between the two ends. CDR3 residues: CASSLAWSSKETQYF. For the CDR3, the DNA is TGTGCCAGCAGCTTAGCATGGAGTAGTAAAGAGACCCAGTACTTC.

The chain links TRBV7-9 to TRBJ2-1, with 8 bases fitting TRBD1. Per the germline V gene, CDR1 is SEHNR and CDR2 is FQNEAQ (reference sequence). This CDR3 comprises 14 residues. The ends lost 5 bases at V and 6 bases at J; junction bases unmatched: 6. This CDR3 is CASSPDRATNEQFF. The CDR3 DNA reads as TGTGCCAGCAGCCCGGACAGGGCTACCAATGAGCAGTTCTTC.

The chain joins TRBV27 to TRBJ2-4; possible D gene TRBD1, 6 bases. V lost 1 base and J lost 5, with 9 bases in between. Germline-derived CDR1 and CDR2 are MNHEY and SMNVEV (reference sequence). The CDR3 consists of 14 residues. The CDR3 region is CASSLLAGENIQYF. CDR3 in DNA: TGTGCCAGCAGTTTATTGGCAGGGGAAAACATTCAGTACTTC.

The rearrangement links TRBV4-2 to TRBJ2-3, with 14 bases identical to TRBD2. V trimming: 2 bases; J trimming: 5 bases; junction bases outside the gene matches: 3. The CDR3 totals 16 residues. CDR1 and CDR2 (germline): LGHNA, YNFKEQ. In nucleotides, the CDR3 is TGTGCCAGCAGCCAAACCGGGACTAGCGGGGGAGATACGCAGTATTTT. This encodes CASSQTGTSGGDTQYF.

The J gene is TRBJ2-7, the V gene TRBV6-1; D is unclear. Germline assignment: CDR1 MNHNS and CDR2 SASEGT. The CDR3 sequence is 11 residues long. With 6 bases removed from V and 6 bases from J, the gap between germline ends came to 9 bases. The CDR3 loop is CASSQSSEQYF. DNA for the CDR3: TGTGCCAGCAGCCAGTCTAGCGAGCAGTACTTC.

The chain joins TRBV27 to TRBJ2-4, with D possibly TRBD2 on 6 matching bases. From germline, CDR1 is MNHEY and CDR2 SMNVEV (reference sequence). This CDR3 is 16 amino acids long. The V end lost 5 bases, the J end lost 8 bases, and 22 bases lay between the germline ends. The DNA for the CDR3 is TGTGCCAGCAGTACCAACTTAATGATGACGGGGGACATTCAGTACTTC. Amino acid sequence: CASSTNLMMTGDIQYF.

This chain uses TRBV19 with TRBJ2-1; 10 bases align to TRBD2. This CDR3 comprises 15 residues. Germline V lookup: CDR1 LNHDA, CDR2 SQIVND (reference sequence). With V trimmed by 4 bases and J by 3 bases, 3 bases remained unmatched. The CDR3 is CASSKGLASYNEQFF. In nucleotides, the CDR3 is TGTGCCAGTAGTAAGGGACTAGCGAGCTACAATGAGCAGTTCTTC.

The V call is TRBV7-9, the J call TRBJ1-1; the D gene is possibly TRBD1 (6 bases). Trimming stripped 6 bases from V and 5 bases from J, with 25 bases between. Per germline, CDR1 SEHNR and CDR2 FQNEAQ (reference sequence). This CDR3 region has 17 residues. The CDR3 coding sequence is TGTGCCAGCAGGGGGGCCCACCGGACTCCTGGTGGGACTGAAGCTTTCTTT. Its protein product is CASRGAHRTPGGTEAFF.

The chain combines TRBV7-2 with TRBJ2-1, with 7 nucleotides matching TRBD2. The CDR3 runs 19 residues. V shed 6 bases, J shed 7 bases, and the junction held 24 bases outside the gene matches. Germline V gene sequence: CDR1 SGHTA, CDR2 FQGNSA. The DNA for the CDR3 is TGTGCCAGCAGGGTAGCGGTCGGGCTAGCGGCCGGGGTCTCAAATGAGCAGTTCTTC. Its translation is CASRVAVGLAAGVSNEQFF. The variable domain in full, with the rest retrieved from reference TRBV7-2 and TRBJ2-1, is GAGVSQSPSNKVTEKGKDVELRCDPISGHTALYWYRQSLGQGLEFLIYFQGNSAPDKSGLPSDRFSAERTGGSVSTLTIQRTQQEDSAVYLCASRVAVGLAAGVSNEQFFGPGTRLTVL.

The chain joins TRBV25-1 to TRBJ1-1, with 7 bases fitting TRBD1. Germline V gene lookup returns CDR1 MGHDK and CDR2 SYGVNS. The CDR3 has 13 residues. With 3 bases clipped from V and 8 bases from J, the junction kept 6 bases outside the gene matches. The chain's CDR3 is CASSDTGQEEAFF. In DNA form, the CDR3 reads TGTGCCAGCAGTGATACCGGACAGGAGGAAGCTTTCTTT. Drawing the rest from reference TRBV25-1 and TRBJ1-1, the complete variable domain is EADIYQTPRYLVIGTGKKITLECSQTMGHDKMYWYQQDPGMELHLIHYSYGVNSTEKGDLSSESTVSRIRTEHFPLTLESARPSHTSQYLCASSDTGQEEAFFGQGTRLTVV.